Below are 14 T cell receptor beta chains sequenced from a single sample in a study of patients and donors after allogeneic stem cell transplantation. TCRdb itself ran the RT-PCR reads through MiXCR, one entry per CDR3 protein. Among approximately 200,000 distinct CDR3 sequences listed, around two fifths were seen once. The sequencing sample was made of blood, either unsorted or a sorted T cell fraction (not recorded which). The receptors were gathered from a human donor who was either an allogeneic HSCT recipient or a stem cell or donor lymphocyte infusion donor (not recorded which). It is not recorded whose cells these are; they may come from a transplant donor.

In this sample, this clonotype turned up many times. V is TRBV12-3 or TRBV12-4 and J is TRBJ1-1; no definite D call. The CDR3 loop spans 12 amino acids. V was cut by 6 bases and J by 5 bases, with 10 bases left in between. CDR3 sequence (DNA): TGTGCCAGCAGCTTTAGGTCGACTGAAGCTTTCTTT. Its translation is CASSFRSTEAFF.

This chain uses TRBV27 with TRBJ1-2, with D unclear. This CDR3 is built from 11 residues. The V gene's germline CDR1 is MNHEY and CDR2 SMNVEV (reference sequence). Trimming left V 9 bases short and J 5 bases short, with 10 bases between. The CDR3 DNA sequence: TGTGCCAGTTATAGTGGGTATGGCTACACCTTC. It translates to CASYSGYGYTF.

This clonotype was observed a handful of times. The chain employs TRBV14 and TRBJ2-3; no reliable D call. V was clipped by 2 bases and J by 4 bases, with 13 bases between them. Germline-derived CDR1 and CDR2 are SGHDN and FVKESK. The CDR3 is 15 residues long. The CDR3: CASSQLRSGSDTQYF. CDR3 coding DNA: TGTGCCAGCAGCCAATTGAGGAGTGGTTCAGATACGCAGTATTTT. Variable domain in full (rest from reference TRBV14 and TRBJ2-3): EAGVTQFPSHSVIEKGQTVTLRCDPISGHDNLYWYRRVMGKEIKFLLHFVKESKQDESGMPNNRFLAERTGGTYSTLKVQPAELEDSGVYFCASSQLRSGSDTQYFGPGTRLTVL.

The rearrangement uses TRBV4-1 and TRBJ1-4, with 8 positions matching TRBD1. The CDR3 contains 14 residues. The V and J ends lost 2 bases and 5 bases, in that order; junction bases with no gene match: 1. Germline V gene data show CDR1 as MGHRA and CDR2 as YSYEKL. The CDR3 sequence: CASSQTGGNEKLFF. CDR3 nucleotide sequence: TGCGCCAGCAGCCAAACAGGGGGGAATGAAAAACTGTTTTTT.

This clonotype has only one observation. The CDR3 DNA is TGCGCCAGCAGCCAAGTGGTTAGCGGGGGAGTATACGAGCAGTACTTC. As protein: CASSQVVSGGVYEQYF. V is TRBV4-1 and J is TRBJ2-7; TRBD2 matches at 9 bases. CDR3 size: 16 residues. Germline V gene sequence: CDR1 MGHRA, CDR2 YSYEKL. The ends lost 1 base at V and 4 bases at J; junction bases unmatched: 8.

V usage is TRBV28 and J usage is TRBJ1-5, with no clear D. The CDR3 is 12 residues long. Deletions cut 7 bases from V and 4 bases from J, with 8 bases between. CDR1 MDHEN and CDR2 SYDVKM come from the germline V gene. CDR3 nucleotide sequence: TGTGCCAGCATGGACTGGAATCAGCCCCAGCATTTT. Translated, it gives CASMDWNQPQHF.

This chain uses TRBV6-5 with TRBJ1-6, with TRBD1 as a possible D gene (5 bases). The V and J ends lost 6 bases and 9 bases respectively, with 12 bases between them. CDR1 and CDR2 from the germline V gene are MNHEY and SVGAGI. The CDR3 has 13 residues. CDR3 coding DNA: TGTGCCAGCAGAAGGGGTTTTGGTTCACCCCTCCACTTT. Protein: CASRRGFGSPLHF.

This clonotype was counted once. V and J are TRBV12-3 or TRBV12-4 and TRBJ2-7; TRBD1 matches at 11 bases. J was trimmed by 5 bases and V by 10 bases; bases with no gene match: 10. The CDR3 covers 14 residues. CDR3 sequence (DNA): TGTGCCACCGGCCCGGACAGGGGGCTCGACGAGCAGTACTTC. Translation gives CATGPDRGLDEQYF.

This clonotype was observed many times. The V and J genes are TRBV7-9 and TRBJ1-1; no firm D call. Germline CDR1 is SEHNR and CDR2 is FQNEAQ (reference sequence). This CDR3 comprises 13 residues. Trimming took 6 bases from V and 5 from J, leaving 13 bases between them. CDR3: CASRVLGSTEAFF. CDR3 DNA sequence: TGTGCCAGCAGAGTGTTGGGCTCGACTGAAGCTTTCTTT.

The chain links TRBV9 to TRBJ2-2, with a possible D match to TRBD2 (5 bases). Germline V lookup: CDR1 SGDLS, CDR2 YYNGEE. The V gene lost 0 bases and the J gene lost 1 base, with 10 bases spanning the gap. The CDR3 runs to 16 residues. Here the CDR3 reads CASSVVATLNTGELFF. Written as DNA, the CDR3 is TGTGCCAGCAGCGTAGTAGCGACGTTGAACACCGGGGAGCTGTTTTTT.

This clonotype has only one observation. The genes are TRBV9 and TRBJ1-6; 7 nucleotides agree with TRBD1. Germline CDR1 and CDR2: SGDLS and YYNGEE. V lost 5 bases, J lost 7 bases, and 6 bases stayed unmatched. The CDR3 sequence is 14 residues long. The CDR3 DNA reads TGTGCCAGCAGTCGGGGACAGAGAAATTCACCCCTCCACTTT. Translated: CASSRGQRNSPLHF.

J is TRBJ1-5 and V is TRBV6-2 or TRBV6-3; 10 nucleotides match TRBD1. Unmatched junction bases numbered 17, after V lost 6 bases and J lost 0 bases. CDR1 and CDR2 (germline): MNHEY, SVGEGT. The CDR3 consists of 20 residues. The CDR3 loop is CASSFIPSTGGKNSNQPQHF. For the CDR3, the DNA is TGTGCCAGCAGCTTTATCCCGTCGACAGGGGGCAAGAATAGCAATCAGCCCCAGCATTTT.

In this sample, this clonotype turned up a few times. This sequence joins TRBV29-1 and TRBJ1-2; no firm D call. V dropped 3 bases and J dropped 3 bases, with 8 bases sitting between them. The CDR3 runs 12 residues. Germline V gene data show CDR1 as SQVTM and CDR2 as ANQGSEA. The CDR3 bases are TGCAGCGTTGAGATCATGGACTATGGCTACACCTTC. Amino acids: CSVEIMDYGYTF.

The genes are TRBV20-1 and TRBJ1-2, with 7 bases that match TRBD1. The CDR3 runs 14 residues. Germline V gene sequence: CDR1 DFQATT, CDR2 SNEGSKA (reference sequence). Losses at the gene ends were 1 base for V and 8 bases for J; bases not matched to a gene: 10. CDR3 DNA sequence: TGCAGTGCTAGAGTTGTAGGGGGCGGGACGGGCTACACCTTC. Translation: CSARVVGGGTGYTF.